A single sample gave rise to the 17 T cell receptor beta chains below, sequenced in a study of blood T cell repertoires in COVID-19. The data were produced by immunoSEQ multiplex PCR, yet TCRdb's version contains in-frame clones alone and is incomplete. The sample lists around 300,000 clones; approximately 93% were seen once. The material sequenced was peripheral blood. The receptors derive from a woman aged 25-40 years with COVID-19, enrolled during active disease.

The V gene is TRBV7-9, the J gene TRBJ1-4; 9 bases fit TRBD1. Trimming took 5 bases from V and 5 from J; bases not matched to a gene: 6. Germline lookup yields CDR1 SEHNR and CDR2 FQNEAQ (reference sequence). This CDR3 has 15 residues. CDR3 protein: CASSATGGPNEKLFF. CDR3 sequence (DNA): TGTGCCAGCAGCGCCACAGGGGGCCCCAATGAAAAACTGTTTTTT. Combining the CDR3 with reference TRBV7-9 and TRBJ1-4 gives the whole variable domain DTGVSQNPRHKITKRGQNVTFRCDPISEHNRLYWYRQTLGQGPEFLTYFQNEAQLEKSRLLSDRFSAERPKGSFSTLEIQRTEQGDSAMYLCASSATGGPNEKLFFGSGTQLSVL.

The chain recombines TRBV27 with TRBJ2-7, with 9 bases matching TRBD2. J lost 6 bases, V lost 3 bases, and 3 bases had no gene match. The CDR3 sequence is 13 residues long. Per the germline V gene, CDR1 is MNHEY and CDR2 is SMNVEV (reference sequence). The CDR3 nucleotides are TGTGCCAGCAGTTTGCGGGAGGGCCTCGAGCAGTACTTC. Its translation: CASSLREGLEQYF.

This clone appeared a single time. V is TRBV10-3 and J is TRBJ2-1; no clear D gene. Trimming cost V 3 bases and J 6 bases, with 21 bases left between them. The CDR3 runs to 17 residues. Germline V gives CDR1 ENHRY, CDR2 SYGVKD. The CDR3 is CAISDQRVENVRNEQFF. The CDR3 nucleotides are TGTGCCATCAGTGATCAACGGGTAGAGAATGTTCGCAATGAGCAGTTCTTC.

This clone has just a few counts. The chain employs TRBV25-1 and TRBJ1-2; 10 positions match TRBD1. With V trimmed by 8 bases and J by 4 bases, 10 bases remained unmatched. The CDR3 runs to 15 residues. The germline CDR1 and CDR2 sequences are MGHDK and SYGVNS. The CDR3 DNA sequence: TGTGCCAGCCGAGGGACAGGGGTGGCGGGCTATGGCTACACCTTC. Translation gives CASRGTGVAGYGYTF.

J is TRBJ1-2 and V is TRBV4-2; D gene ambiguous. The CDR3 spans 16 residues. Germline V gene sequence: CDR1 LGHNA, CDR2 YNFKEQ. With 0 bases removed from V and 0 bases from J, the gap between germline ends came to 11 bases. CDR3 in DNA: TGTGCCAGCAGCCAAGACGGGAGCACCTCTAACTATGGCTACACCTTC. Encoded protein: CASSQDGSTSNYGYTF.

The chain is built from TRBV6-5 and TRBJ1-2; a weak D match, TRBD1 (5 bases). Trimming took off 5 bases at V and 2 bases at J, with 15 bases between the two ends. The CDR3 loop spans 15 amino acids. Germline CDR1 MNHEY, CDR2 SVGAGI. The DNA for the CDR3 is TGTGCCAGCAGTCCCGGCTTCTCAGGGAACTATGGCTACACCTTC. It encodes CASSPGFSGNYGYTF.

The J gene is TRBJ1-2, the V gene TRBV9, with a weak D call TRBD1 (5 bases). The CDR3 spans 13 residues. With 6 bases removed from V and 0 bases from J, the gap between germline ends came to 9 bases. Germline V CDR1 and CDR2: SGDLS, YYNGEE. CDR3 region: CASTLTANYGYTF. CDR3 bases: TGTGCCAGCACTCTGACAGCTAACTATGGCTACACCTTC.

This CDR3 is CASSPRRGGKTEAFF. CDR3 bases: TGTGCCAGCAGTCCCCGCCGCGGGGGCAAGACTGAAGCTTTCTTT. This chain links TRBV27 with TRBJ1-1, with D possibly being TRBD1 (6 bases). V was trimmed by 5 bases and J by 5 bases, leaving 18 bases between them. This CDR3 comprises 15 residues. Germline CDR1 and CDR2: MNHEY and SMNVEV (reference sequence).

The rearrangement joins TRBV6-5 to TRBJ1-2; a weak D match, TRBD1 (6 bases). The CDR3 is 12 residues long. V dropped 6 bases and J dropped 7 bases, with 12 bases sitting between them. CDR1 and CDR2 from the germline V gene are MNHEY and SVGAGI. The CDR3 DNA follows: TGTGCCAGCAGACAAACAGGGTTTGGCTACACCTTC. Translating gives CASRQTGFGYTF.

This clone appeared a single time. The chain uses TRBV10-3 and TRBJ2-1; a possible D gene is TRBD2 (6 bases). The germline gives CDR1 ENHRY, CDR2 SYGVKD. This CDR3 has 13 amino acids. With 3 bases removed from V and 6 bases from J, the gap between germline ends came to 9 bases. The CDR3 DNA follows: TGTGCCATCAGTGACGGACTATCCAATGAGCAGTTCTTC. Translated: CAISDGLSNEQFF.

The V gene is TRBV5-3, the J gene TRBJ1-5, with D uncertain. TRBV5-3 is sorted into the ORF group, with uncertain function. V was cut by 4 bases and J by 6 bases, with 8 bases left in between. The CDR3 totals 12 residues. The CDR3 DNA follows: TGTGCCAGAAGCCCAGCAGGTCAGCCCCAGCATTTT. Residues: CARSPAGQPQHF.

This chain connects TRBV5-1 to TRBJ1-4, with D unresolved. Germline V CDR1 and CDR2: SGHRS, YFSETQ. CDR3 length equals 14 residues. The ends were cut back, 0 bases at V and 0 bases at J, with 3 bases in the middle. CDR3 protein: CASSLAATNEKLFF. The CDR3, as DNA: TGCGCCAGCAGCTTGGCAGCAACTAATGAAAAACTGTTTTTT.

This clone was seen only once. CDR3 sequence (DNA): TGTGCCAGCAGCTTGGACAGGGGGCCAGGCGGGGCCAACGTCCTGACTTTC. Its protein is CASSLDRGPGGANVLTF. The V gene is TRBV7-3, the J gene TRBJ2-6, with 11 positions matching TRBD1. The V gene end was trimmed by 3 bases and the J gene end by 4 bases; junction bases not matched to a gene: 5. In germline, CDR1 is SGHTA, CDR2 FQGTGA. This CDR3 has 17 residues.

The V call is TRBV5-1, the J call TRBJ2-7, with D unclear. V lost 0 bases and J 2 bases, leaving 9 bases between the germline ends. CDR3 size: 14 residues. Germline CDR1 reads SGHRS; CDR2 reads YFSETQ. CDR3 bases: TGCGCCAGCAGCTTGGGGCAGGAAGCCTACGAGCAGTACTTC. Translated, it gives CASSLGQEAYEQYF.

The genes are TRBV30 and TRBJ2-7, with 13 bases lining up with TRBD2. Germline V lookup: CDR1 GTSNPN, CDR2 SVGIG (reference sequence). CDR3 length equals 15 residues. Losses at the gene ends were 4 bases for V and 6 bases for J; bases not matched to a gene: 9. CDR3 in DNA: TGTGCCTGGAAAGGGACTAGCGGGAAGGCGGCCGAGCAGTACTTC. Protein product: CAWKGTSGKAAEQYF.

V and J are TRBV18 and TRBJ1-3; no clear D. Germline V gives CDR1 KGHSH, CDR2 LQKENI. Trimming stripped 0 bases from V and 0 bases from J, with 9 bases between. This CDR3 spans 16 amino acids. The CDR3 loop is CASSPPLLLSGNTIYF. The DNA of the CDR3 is TGTGCCAGCTCACCACCTCTCCTCCTCTCTGGAAACACCATATATTTT.

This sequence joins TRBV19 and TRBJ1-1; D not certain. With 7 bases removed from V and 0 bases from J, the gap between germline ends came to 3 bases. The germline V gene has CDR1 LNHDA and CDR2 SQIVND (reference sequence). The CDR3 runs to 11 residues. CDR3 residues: CASILNTEAFF. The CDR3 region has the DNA TGTGCCAGTATCTTGAACACTGAAGCTTTCTTT. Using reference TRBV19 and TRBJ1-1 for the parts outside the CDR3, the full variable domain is DGGITQSPKYLFRKEGQNVTLSCEQNLNHDAMYWYRQDPGQGLRLIYYSQIVNDFQKGDIAEGYSVSREKKESFPLTVTSAQKNPTAFYLCASILNTEAFFGQGTRLTVV.